This is a list of T cell receptor beta chains from one sample in a study of shared clonotypes between healthy human individuals. Libraries were prepared by immunoSEQ multiplex PCR; TCRdb keeps only in-frame clonotypes and omits some of them. The table has 2 million to 2.5 million clones, approximately 96% seen once; the top ten hold roughly 0.13%. The specimen was naive CD4+ T cells sorted from blood. These receptors all come from a man aged 18 to 35 in good health. Both conserved end residues are part of each CDR3. Each record gives: J gene, D gene, V gene, clone size, CDR3 protein, CDR3 DNA. A D gene is named only where the DNA matches it firmly. The size entry is marked missing in some rows and otherwise reads once, few, many or a size class.

TRBJ2-3 | NA | TRBV10-3 | NA | CAISELIRDTQYF | TGTGCCATCAGTGAGCTCATTAGGGATACGCAGTATTTT
TRBJ2-2 | TRBD1 | TRBV28 | NA | CASRTGGHDTGELFF | TGTGCCAGCAGAACAGGGGGGCACGACACCGGGGAGCTGTTTTTT
TRBJ1-2 | NA | TRBV7-9 | NA | CASSLVRVDYTF | TGTGCCAGCAGCTTAGTGAGGGTGGACTACACCTTC
TRBJ1-5 | TRBD1 | TRBV30 | NA | CAWNGQGFNQPQHF | TGTGCCTGGAATGGACAGGGTTTCAATCAGCCCCAGCATTTT
TRBJ2-7 | NA | TRBV9 | NA | CASSVGIRSEQYF | TGTGCCAGCAGCGTAGGGATCCGTAGCGAGCAGTACTTC
TRBJ1-4 | NA | TRBV2 | once | CASITNGGREKLFF | TGTGCCAGCATCACCAACGGGGGCAGGGAAAAACTGTTTTTT
TRBJ1-4 | NA | TRBV11-2 | once | CASSLGQTTNEKLFF | TGTGCCAGCAGCTTAGGACAGACAACTAATGAAAAACTGTTTTTT
TRBJ1-3 | TRBD1 | TRBV5-6 | NA | CASSWGQGAPGNTIYF | TGTGCCAGCAGCTGGGGTCAGGGGGCTCCTGGAAACACCATATATTTT
TRBJ2-2 | TRBD2 | TRBV9 | few | CASSVGGLAEFTGELFF | TGTGCCAGCAGCGTAGGGGGACTAGCGGAGTTCACCGGGGAGCTGTTTTTT
TRBJ2-7 | NA | TRBV11-2 | NA | CASSTWTDEQYF | TGTGCCAGCAGCACGTGGACAGACGAGCAGTACTTC
TRBJ1-1 | NA | TRBV10-1 | NA | CASSAGADPMNTEAFF | TGCGCCAGCAGTGCGGGGGCCGACCCCATGAACACTGAAGCTTTCTTT
TRBJ2-2 | TRBD2 | TRBV10-3 | NA | CAINHSGNGELFF | TGTGCCATCAACCACAGCGGGAACGGGGAGCTGTTTTTT
TRBJ1-3 | TRBD1 | TRBV6-5 | NA | CASSSGQGGFGNTIYF | TGTGCCAGCAGTTCCGGACAGGGAGGCTTTGGAAACACCATATATTTT
TRBJ1-4 | TRBD1 | TRBV10-3 | few | CAISTAGTGSEKLFF | TGTGCCATCAGTACGGCCGGGACAGGCAGCGAAAAACTGTTTTTT
TRBJ1-5 | NA | TRBV4-1 | NA | CASSQDIGTGIGQPQHF | TGCGCCAGCAGCCAAGATATAGGTACAGGGATAGGGCAGCCCCAGCATTTT
TRBJ2-3 | NA | TRBV2 | NA | CASSELFSTDTQYF | TGTGCCAGCAGTGAATTATTCAGCACAGATACGCAGTATTTT
TRBJ2-1 | TRBD2 | TRBV5-6 | NA | CASSPGLAGVYNEQFF | TGTGCCAGCAGCCCCGGACTAGCGGGGGTGTACAATGAGCAGTTCTTC
TRBJ1-1 | TRBD1 | TRBV6-6 | NA | CASSMGQGPAEAFF | TGTGCCAGCAGTATGGGACAGGGGCCCGCTGAAGCTTTCTTT
TRBJ2-1 | TRBD2 | TRBV2 | NA | CASSSGTSGLYNEQFF | TGTGCCAGCAGTTCCGGGACTAGCGGGCTCTACAATGAGCAGTTCTTC
TRBJ2-2 | TRBD1 | TRBV11-2 | NA | CASRGYRGRSGELFF | TGTGCCAGCCGCGGTTACAGGGGGCGGAGCGGGGAGCTGTTTTTT
TRBJ2-7 | TRBD1 | TRBV6-6 | NA | CASSYSGDRGGEQYF | TGTGCCAGCAGTTACTCAGGGGACAGGGGCGGCGAGCAGTACTTC
TRBJ2-7 | TRBD2 | TRBV28 | NA | CASSRSGGIYEQYF | TGTGCCAGCAGTCGTAGCGGGGGGATCTACGAGCAGTACTTC
TRBJ1-5 | NA | TRBV7-9 | few | CASSLIGDSQPQHF | TGTGCCAGCAGCTTAATTGGGGATAGTCAGCCCCAGCATTTT